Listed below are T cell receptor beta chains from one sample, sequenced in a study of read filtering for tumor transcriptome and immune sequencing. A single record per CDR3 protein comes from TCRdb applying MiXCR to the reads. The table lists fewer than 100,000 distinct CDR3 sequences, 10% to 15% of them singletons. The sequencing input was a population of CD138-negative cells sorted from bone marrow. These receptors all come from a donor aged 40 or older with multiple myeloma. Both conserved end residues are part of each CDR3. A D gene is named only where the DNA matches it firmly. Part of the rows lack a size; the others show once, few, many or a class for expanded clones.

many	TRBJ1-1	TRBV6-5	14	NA	TGTGCCAGCAGTTATAGTGGGGGCCCCGCCTCGGCTTTCTTT	CASSYSGGPASAFF
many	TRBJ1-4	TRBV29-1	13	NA	TGCAGCGTTGGCCGGGGGTTTCATGAAAAACTGTTTTTT	CSVGRGFHEKLFF
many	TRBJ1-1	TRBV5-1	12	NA	TGCGCCAGCAGAGCAGGCTACACTGAAGCTTTCTTT	CASRAGYTEAFF
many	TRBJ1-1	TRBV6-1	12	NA	TGTGCCAGCAGTGAGCTGAACACTGAAGCTTTCTTT	CASSELNTEAFF
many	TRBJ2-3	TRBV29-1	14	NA	TGCAGCGCAGTTTTGGTGGGGGACACAGATACGCAGTATTTT	CSAVLVGDTDTQYF
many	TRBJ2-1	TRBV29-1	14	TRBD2	TGCAGCGTTGGTAAAGCGGGAGGGCCCAATGAGCAGTTCTTC	CSVGKAGGPNEQFF
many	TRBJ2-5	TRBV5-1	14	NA	TGCGCCAGCAGCTCCCGCGGGGTAGAAGAGACCCAGTACTTC	CASSSRGVEETQYF
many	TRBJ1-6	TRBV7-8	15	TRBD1	TGTGCCAGCAGCAGGGGGCAGGGTGGGAATTCACCCCTCCACTTT	CASSRGQGGNSPLHF
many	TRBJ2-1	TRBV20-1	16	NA	TGCAGTGCTAGAGATCTGGAGGCAAGCTCCTACAATGAGCAGTTCTTC	CSARDLEASSYNEQFF
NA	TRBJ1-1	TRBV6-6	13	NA	TGTGCCAGCAGTTACGACTGGGTAACTGAAGCTTTCTTT	CASSYDWVTEAFF
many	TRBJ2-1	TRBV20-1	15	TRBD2	TGCAGTGCTAGAGATGGGACTAGGGCGGGCAATGAGCAGTTCTTC	CSARDGTRAGNEQFF
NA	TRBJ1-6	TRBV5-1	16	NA	TGCGTCAGCAGCTTGATTATACAGGGACTGAATTCACCCCTCCACTTT	CVSSLIIQGLNSPLHF
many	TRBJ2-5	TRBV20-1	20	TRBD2	TGCAGTGCTAGAGATTTAGCTGATTGGGGACTAGCGGGAGACCAAGAGACCCAGTACTTC	CSARDLADWGLAGDQETQYF
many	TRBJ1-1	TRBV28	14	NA	TGTGCCAGCAGTCCGGGATCTGAGGGCACTGAAGCTTTCTTT	CASSPGSEGTEAFF
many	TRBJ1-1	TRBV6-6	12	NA	TGTGCCGGATCCCAGGGGAACACTGAAGCTTTCTTT	CAGSQGNTEAFF
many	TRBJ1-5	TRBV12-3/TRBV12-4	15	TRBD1	TGTGCCAGCAGGGCCGGGACAGGGGGCAATCAGCCCCAGCATTTT	CASRAGTGGNQPQHF
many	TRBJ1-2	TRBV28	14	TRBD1	TGTGCCAGCAGTCAAGGACAGGGGAAAAATGGCTACACCTTC	CASSQGQGKNGYTF
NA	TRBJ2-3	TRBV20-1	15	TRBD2	TGCAGTGCTAGAGCTTCTAGCGGCGCCACAGATACGCAGTATTTT	CSARASSGATDTQYF
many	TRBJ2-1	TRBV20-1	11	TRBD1	TGCAGTGCTGCACAGGGGGTTGGGCAGTTCTTC	CSAAQGVGQFF
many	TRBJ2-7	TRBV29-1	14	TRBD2	TGCAGCGCCCTGATCCTAGCGGGAGGATACGAGCAGTACTTC	CSALILAGGYEQYF
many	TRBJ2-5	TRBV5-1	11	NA	TGCGCCAGCAGGTACCAAGAGACCCAGTACTTC	CASRYQETQYF
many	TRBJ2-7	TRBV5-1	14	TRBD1	TGCGCCAGCAGGCCTAGCACAGGGGGCGACGAGCAGTACTTC	CASRPSTGGDEQYF
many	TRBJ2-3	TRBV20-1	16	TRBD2	TGCAGTGCTAGCTCTAGCGGGAGCGGTGGCACAGATACGCAGTATTTT	CSASSSGSGGTDTQYF
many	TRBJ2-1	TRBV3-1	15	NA	TGTGCCAGCAGCATAGACTACAGCTCCTACAATGAGCAGTTCTTC	CASSIDYSSYNEQFF
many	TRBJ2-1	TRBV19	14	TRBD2	TGTGCCAGCAAGACTAGCGGCTTATCCAATGAGCAGTTCTTC	CASKTSGLSNEQFF
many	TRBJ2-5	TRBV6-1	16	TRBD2	TGTGCCAGCAGTGACCGGGGACTAGCGGGAGGTGAGACCCAGTACTTC	CASSDRGLAGGETQYF